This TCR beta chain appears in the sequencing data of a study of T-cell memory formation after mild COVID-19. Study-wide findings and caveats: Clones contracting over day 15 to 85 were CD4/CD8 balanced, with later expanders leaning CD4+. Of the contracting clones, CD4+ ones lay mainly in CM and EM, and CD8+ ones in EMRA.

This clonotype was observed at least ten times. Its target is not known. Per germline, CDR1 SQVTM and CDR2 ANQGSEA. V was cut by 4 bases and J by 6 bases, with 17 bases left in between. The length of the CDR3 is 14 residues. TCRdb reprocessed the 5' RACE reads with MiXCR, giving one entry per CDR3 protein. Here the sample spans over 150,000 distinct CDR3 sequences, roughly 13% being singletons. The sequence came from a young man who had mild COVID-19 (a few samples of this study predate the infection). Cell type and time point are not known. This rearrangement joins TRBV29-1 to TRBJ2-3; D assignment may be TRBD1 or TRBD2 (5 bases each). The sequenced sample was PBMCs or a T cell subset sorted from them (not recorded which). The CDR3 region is CSVAPGQAKDTQYF. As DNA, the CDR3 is TGCAGCGTTGCCCCGGGGCAGGCCAAGGATACGCAGTATTTT.